The source of this TCR beta chain is a study of blood T cell repertoires in COVID-19. Assay used: immunoSEQ multiplex PCR; TCRdb lists only in-frame clones, some missing. The sample includes tens of thousands of clones, nearly 80% of them seen just once. The germline V gene encodes CDR1 SGHTA and CDR2 FQGTGA. The CDR3 extends over 14 amino acids. Trimming took off 1 base at V and 11 bases at J, with 15 bases between the two ends. Sequencing input: peripheral blood. The chain links TRBV7-3 to TRBJ1-5, with D perhaps TRBD1 (6 bases). The TCR comes from a man in his 70s with COVID-19, enrolled during active disease. DNA for the CDR3: TGTGCCAGCAGCTTAAGGATCAGGGGACCAGCCCAGCATTTT. Translated: CASSLRIRGPAQHF.